Each of the 22 T cell receptor beta chains below was sequenced from the same sample in a study of CD8 T cells in ankylosing spondylitis. TCRdb processed the 5' RACE reads anew with MiXCR; each CDR3 protein has one entry. Of about 130,000 distinct CDR3 sequences listed, around 8.5% were seen once; the top ten hold approximately 3.6%. What was sequenced was blood, either unsorted or a sorted T cell fraction (not recorded which). The receptors shown here come from a male donor with ankylosing spondylitis or in good health (not recorded which).

The table lists this clonotype with many counts. V and J are TRBV6-5 and TRBJ2-2, with D perhaps TRBD2 (5 bases). This CDR3 comprises 14 residues. The germline V and J ends were trimmed by 3 bases and 1 base, with 6 bases remaining between them. Germline CDR1 is MNHEY and CDR2 is SVGAGI. CDR3 bases: TGTGCCAGCAGTTATCGGGGGAACACCGGGGAGCTGTTTTTT. This translates into CASSYRGNTGELFF.

In its sample, this clonotype was seen a few times. The chain has TRBV6-1 and TRBJ2-7, with D tentatively TRBD1 or TRBD2 (5 bases each). Germline lookup yields CDR1 MNHNS and CDR2 SASEGT. CDR3 length: 14 amino acids. Trimming pared 5 bases from V and 6 bases from J, leaving 17 bases between. CDR3 DNA: TGTGCCAGCAGTCTCTCCGGTGAGGGACCCGAGCAGTACTTC. This gives the protein CASSLSGEGPEQYF.

This clonotype was detected many times. This chain joins TRBV20-1 and TRBJ1-1; weak D call: TRBD1 (5 bases). Trimming cost V 3 bases and J 4 bases, with 15 bases left between them. The CDR3 runs to 14 residues. Germline loops: CDR1 DFQATT, CDR2 SNEGSKA (reference sequence). CDR3 sequence: CSASDNLGVTEAFF. The CDR3 region has the DNA TGCAGTGCTAGTGATAACCTGGGGGTCACTGAAGCTTTCTTT.

This clonotype was found many times. DNA for the CDR3: TGCAGTGCTCCCCGGGACAGGGGAACGAATGAGCAGTTCTTC. It codes for CSAPRDRGTNEQFF. This chain links TRBV20-1 with TRBJ2-1; 10 bases fit TRBD1. The CDR3 has 14 amino acids. Germline assignment: CDR1 DFQATT and CDR2 SNEGSKA (reference sequence). J lost 7 bases, V lost 5 bases, and 8 bases had no gene match.

This clonotype was picked up many times. The chain links TRBV6-1 to TRBJ1-5; D gene uncertain. The ends were cut back, 1 base at V and 1 base at J, with 8 bases in the middle. This CDR3 comprises 15 residues. Germline CDR1 and CDR2: MNHNS and SASEGT. Written as DNA, the CDR3 is TGTGCCAGCAGTGAAGGCAGGCTGAGCAATCAGCCCCAGCATTTT. Protein product: CASSEGRLSNQPQHF.

This clonotype was seen ten or more times. The J gene is TRBJ2-3, the V gene TRBV29-1; no definite D call. The V gene lost 4 bases and the J gene lost 4 bases, with 9 bases spanning the gap. This CDR3 spans 12 amino acids. Germline V lookup: CDR1 SQVTM, CDR2 ANQGSEA. The CDR3 coding sequence is TGCAGCGTTGTACGCGATTCAGATACGCAGTATTTT. It codes for CSVVRDSDTQYF.

Ten or more counts support this clonotype. The chain carries TRBV29-1 and TRBJ2-2; TRBD2 aligns across 10 bases. Looked up from germline, CDR1 is SQVTM and CDR2 is ANQGSEA. The CDR3 has 14 residues. V lost 6 bases and J lost 4; bases outside the gene matches: 5. CDR3 in amino acids: CSVTGLAITGELFF. CDR3 nucleotide sequence: TGCAGCGTAACGGGACTAGCGATCACCGGGGAGCTGTTTTTT.

This chain joins TRBV18 and TRBJ2-5; D unresolved. Germline V CDR1 and CDR2: KGHSH, LQKENI. The CDR3 sequence is 12 residues long. Trimming removed 2 bases from V and 3 bases from J, with 4 bases in between. In DNA form, the CDR3 reads TGTGCCAGCTCACCAAATAAAGAGACCCAGTACTTC. As protein: CASSPNKETQYF. Full variable domain (remainder filled in from reference TRBV18 and TRBJ2-5): NAGVMQNPRHLVRRRGQEARLRCSPMKGHSHVYWYRQLPEEGLKFMVYLQKENIIDESGMPKERFSAEFPKEGPSILRIQQVVRGDSAAYFCASSPNKETQYFGPGTRLLVL.

This clonotype was seen more than once but under ten times. The chain employs TRBV20-1 and TRBJ2-6; a possible D gene is TRBD1 (7 bases). Germline V CDR1 and CDR2: DFQATT, SNEGSKA (reference sequence). With 1 base removed from V and 1 base from J, the gap between germline ends came to 20 bases. This CDR3 contains 19 residues. The CDR3 region has the DNA TGCAGTGCTAGAGCTGGCAGGGGGGTATTAAAGTCTGGGGCCAACGTCCTGACTTTC. Its translation is CSARAGRGVLKSGANVLTF.

This clonotype was seen at least ten times. V gene TRBV2 combines with J gene TRBJ2-1; the D call may be TRBD1 or TRBD2 (5 bases each). V shed 8 bases and J shed 4 bases, with 15 bases lying between them. The CDR3 consists of 14 residues. Looked up from germline, CDR1 is SNHLY and CDR2 is FYNNEI. The CDR3: CASLTWGGYNEQFF. CDR3 sequence (DNA): TGTGCCAGCTTGACTTGGGGCGGGTACAATGAGCAGTTCTTC.

This clonotype was counted only a few times. The rearrangement uses TRBV7-2 and TRBJ2-4; D possibly corresponds to TRBD1 (5 bases). The CDR3 sequence is 13 residues long. V was clipped by 3 bases and J by 6 bases, with 9 bases between them. Per the germline V gene, CDR1 is SGHTA and CDR2 is FQGNSA. The CDR3 here is CASSFRQRNIQYF. CDR3 DNA sequence: TGTGCCAGCAGCTTTCGACAGAGAAACATTCAGTACTTC.

This clonotype showed up many times. The chain uses TRBV6-5 and TRBJ2-1; D perhaps matches TRBD2 (5 bases). V was pared by 2 bases and J by 4 bases, with 15 bases between. The germline V gene encodes CDR1 MNHEY and CDR2 SVGAGI. The CDR3 spans 16 residues. For the CDR3, the DNA is TGTGCCAGCAGTTACGCGGGCAGTTCCGGTTACAATGAGCAGTTCTTC. Its protein is CASSYAGSSGYNEQFF.

This clonotype was detected many times. The V and J genes are TRBV5-1 and TRBJ2-2, with TRBD2 matching 8 bases. The CDR3 extends over 16 amino acids. Germline CDR1 is SGHRS and CDR2 is YFSETQ. V dropped 0 bases and J dropped 4; count of bases not matched to a gene: 5. In DNA, the CDR3 is TGCGCCAGCAGCTTGGAAGGACTAGCTTTCACCGGGGAGCTGTTTTTT. It specifies CASSLEGLAFTGELFF.

This clonotype was seen ten or more times. The chain links TRBV9 to TRBJ2-2; D may be TRBD1 (5 bases). This CDR3 comprises 17 residues. The germline gives CDR1 SGDLS, CDR2 YYNGEE. Trimming removed 3 bases at V and 2 bases at J, with 17 bases between. The chain's CDR3 is CASSAVGYRINTGELFF. CDR3 coding DNA: TGTGCCAGCAGCGCCGTCGGCTACAGGATAAACACCGGGGAGCTGTTTTTT.

There are a few counts of this clonotype. CDR3 sequence: CSVLNPTGDEKLFF. CDR3 nucleotide sequence: TGCAGTGTTTTGAACCCGACAGGGGATGAAAAACTGTTTTTT. The chain has TRBV20-1 and TRBJ1-4; 8 bases fit TRBD1. Germline loops: CDR1 DFQATT, CDR2 SNEGSKA (reference sequence). CDR3 length: 14 residues. The ends lost 7 bases at V and 6 bases at J; junction bases unmatched: 10.

This clonotype was detected many times. The chain is built from TRBV20-1 and TRBJ2-3, with 11 bases that match TRBD2. Germline CDR1 is DFQATT and CDR2 is SNEGSKA (reference sequence). CDR3 length equals 17 residues. The junction had 11 bases not matched to a gene; V was cut back by 1 base and J by 5 bases. CDR3 loop: CSARASGRNQIRDTQYF. As DNA, the CDR3 is TGCAGTGCTAGAGCTAGCGGGAGGAATCAGATAAGAGATACGCAGTATTTT.

This clonotype was observed a single time. This sequence joins TRBV20-1 and TRBJ2-1; 7 bases agree with TRBD2. The CDR3 is made up of 15 amino acids. CDR1 and CDR2 from the germline V gene are DFQATT and SNEGSKA (reference sequence). Trimming at V came to 2 bases and at J to 4 bases, leaving 8 bases not matched to a gene. The CDR3 DNA reads as TGCAGTGCTAGATTGGCGGGAGTTTCATACAATGAGCAGTTCTTC. It yields the protein CSARLAGVSYNEQFF.

Ten or more counts support this clonotype. The rearrangement joins TRBV7-2 to TRBJ2-3, with D possibly TRBD2 on 6 matching bases. Germline lookup yields CDR1 SGHTA and CDR2 FQGNSA. The CDR3 loop spans 15 amino acids. V shed 1 base and J shed 2 bases, with 10 bases lying between them. The CDR3 nucleotides are TGTGCCAGCAGCTTAGGGGGGGAACCCACAGATACGCAGTATTTT. Its translation: CASSLGGEPTDTQYF.

This clonotype has a count of ten or more. The rearrangement links TRBV5-6 to TRBJ1-3; no clear D. There are 15 residues in the CDR3. Looked up from germline, CDR1 is SGHDT and CDR2 is YYEEEE. V lost 4 bases and J 3 bases, leaving 14 bases between the germline ends. The CDR3 reads CASSRAINFGNTIYF. Here the CDR3 DNA reads TGTGCCAGCAGCCGGGCCATTAACTTTGGAAACACCATATATTTT.

This chain uses TRBV6-5 with TRBJ2-7; a weak D match, TRBD2 (5 bases). CDR3 length: 13 amino acids. The germline V and J ends were trimmed by 0 bases and 4 bases, with 7 bases remaining between them. CDR1 is MNHEY and CDR2 is SVGAGI in the germline V gene. The CDR3 loop reads CASSYSWEYEQYF. The CDR3 DNA sequence: TGTGCCAGCAGTTACTCCTGGGAGTACGAGCAGTACTTC.

This clonotype has only a few counts. The gene calls are TRBV7-2 and TRBJ2-1; D gene unclear. Per the germline V gene, CDR1 is SGHTA and CDR2 is FQGNSA. The CDR3 is 16 residues long. Trimming left V 0 bases short and J 1 base short, with 10 bases between. The CDR3 region is CASSLAVVASYNEQFF. The CDR3, as DNA: TGTGCCAGCAGCTTAGCGGTAGTAGCTTCCTACAATGAGCAGTTCTTC. Full variable domain (missing parts from reference TRBV7-2 and TRBJ2-1): GAGVSQSPSNKVTEKGKDVELRCDPISGHTALYWYRQSLGQGLEFLIYFQGNSAPDKSGLPSDRFSAERTGGSVSTLTIQRTQQEDSAVYLCASSLAVVASYNEQFFGPGTRLTVL.

This clonotype showed up just a few times. This chain connects TRBV12-3 or TRBV12-4 to TRBJ2-3; TRBD1 matches at 7 bases. With 5 bases clipped from V and 1 base from J, the junction kept 12 bases outside the gene matches. The CDR3 contains 17 residues. DNA for the CDR3: TGTGCCAGCAGTCCCTCCTCCAAGGGACAGCGCACAGATACGCAGTATTTT. As protein: CASSPSSKGQRTDTQYF.